This record looks at one TCR beta chain sequence and its context. The target antigen is unknown. CDR1 SGDLS and CDR2 YYNGEE come from the germline V gene. The CDR3 is 14 residues long. The data are from a study of CXCR3-negative and CXCR3-positive naive CD8 T cells. Study observations and caveats: Naive subsets displayed similar surface CD5, and TCR strength was inferred from TRB CDR3 properties. Relative to CXCR3-negative naive cells, CXCR3-positive naive cells had more hydrophobic TRB CDR3s.

UMI labels and 5' RACE were used to prepare the TRB cDNA libraries. With the 5' RACE reads reprocessed, TCRdb shows one record per CDR3 protein and no DNA. In total, the table holds about 130,000 distinct CDR3 sequences. The gene calls are TRBV9 and TRBJ2-1; TCRdb's assignment of TRBD1 cannot be checked, as there is no DNA. Sequencing was carried out using naive CXCR3- CD8+ T cells from blood. Subset here: CD45RO-CCR7+CD27+CD95- naive CD8+ T cells lacking CXCR3 (TNR3-). This TCR came from a human donor in good health. Some clones in this sample may be carry-over from other donors' samples. The CDR3 is CASTGQGALVEQFF.